The rows below give T cell receptor beta chains drawn from one sample of a study of T-cell reconstitution after alpha-beta-depleted transplantation in children. MiXCR was run by TCRdb on the PCR reads, yielding one entry per CDR3 protein. The repertoire holds 700,000 or so distinct CDR3 sequences, with about an eighth as singletons. The specimen comprised PBMCs, sampled before TCRalphabeta/CD19-depleted stem cell transplant. These receptors were taken from a girl aged 2 to 10 with congenital amegakaryocytic thrombocytopenia, due to receive a stem cell transplant. CDR3s include the opening cysteine and the closing phenylalanine or tryptophan. The D gene is left open where the match is weak. The listing skips clone size in some rows; elsewhere it reads once, few, many or a size class.

TRBJ2-7 TRBV5-1 NA NA TGCGCCAGCAGCCCCGGACGGAAGTTTTACGAGCAGTACTTC CASSPGRKFYEQYF
TRBJ2-1 TRBV12-3/TRBV12-4 many NA TGTGCCAGCAGTTTAGCTCCGACTAGACCCACACCTTACAATGAGCAGTTCTTC CASSLAPTRPTPYNEQFF
TRBJ2-5 TRBV7-2 NA TRBD2 TGTGCCAGCAGCCGTACAACTAGCGAAGAGACCCAGTACTTC CASSRTTSEETQYF
TRBJ2-3 TRBV2 NA NA TGTGCCAGCAGTGAGGGAGGTCCCACAGATACGCAGTATTTT CASSEGGPTDTQYF
TRBJ2-3 TRBV20-1 many NA TGCAGTGCCACTAGACGGGTGGGGACAGATACGCAGTATTTT CSATRRVGTDTQYF
TRBJ2-3 TRBV7-7 many NA TGTGCCAGCAGCTTAGGGAACAGAGATACGCAGTATTTT CASSLGNRDTQYF
TRBJ2-1 TRBV20-1 many TRBD2 TGCAGTGCTAGGGAGGCCGGGACTAGCTCCTACAATGAGCAGTTCTTC CSAREAGTSSYNEQFF
TRBJ2-4 TRBV7-9 many NA TGTGCCAGCAGCCAAAACATTCAGTACTTC CASSQNIQYF
TRBJ1-4 TRBV7-9 many NA TGTGCCAGCAGTCCCTCCTCGAGGACACCTCAACTGTTTTTT CASSPSSRTPQLFF
TRBJ2-5 TRBV5-5 many NA TGTGCCAGCAGCCCCCGCGTGGTAAGGAAAGAGACCCAGTACTTC CASSPRVVRKETQYF
TRBJ2-1 TRBV5-1 NA TRBD2 TGCGCCAGCAGCGTAGCCGGGACTAGCGGGAACAATGAGCAGTTCTTC CASSVAGTSGNNEQFF
TRBJ2-1 TRBV28 NA NA TGTGCCAGCAGCCCCCCGGGACAGCAGTTCTTC CASSPPGQQFF
TRBJ2-1 TRBV7-3 few NA TGTGCCAGCAGCTTAACGGTATCGGGTGAGCAGTTCTTC CASSLTVSGEQFF
TRBJ1-3 TRBV20-1 NA NA TGCAGTGCTGAGGCAGGGAACGGAAACACCATATATTTT CSAEAGNGNTIYF
TRBJ2-3 TRBV28 many NA TGTGCCAGCAGTTTACCCTCCCTAGATACGCAGTATTTT CASSLPSLDTQYF
TRBJ2-2 TRBV5-1 many NA TGCGCCAGCAGCCCTCTCGCCGGGACCTCGAACACCGGGGAGCTGTTTTTT CASSPLAGTSNTGELFF
TRBJ2-1 TRBV20-1 many NA TGCAGTGCTAGAACAACGCTGAGGGGCTGGACTCTTAACAATGAGCAGTTCTTC CSARTTLRGWTLNNEQFF
TRBJ1-1 TRBV5-5 many TRBD1 TGTGCCAGCAGCTACGACAGGGCCACTGAAGCTTTCTTT CASSYDRATEAFF
TRBJ2-2 TRBV5-1 many NA TGCGCCAGCAGCCTCCCCGGTGGGGGGAAGCGGAACACCGGGGAGCTGTTTTTT CASSLPGGGKRNTGELFF
TRBJ1-2 TRBV7-9 many TRBD1 TGTGCCAGCAGCCACGGACAGGGGGACTATGGCTACACCTTC CASSHGQGDYGYTF
TRBJ2-1 TRBV4-1 few TRBD2 TGCGCCAGCAGCCCATCGGGACTAGCGGGAGTTAATGAGCAGTTCTTC CASSPSGLAGVNEQFF
TRBJ2-1 TRBV20-1 many TRBD1 TGCAGTGCTAGAGACGGGACAGGGTCGGACAATGAGCAGTTCTTC CSARDGTGSDNEQFF
TRBJ2-1 TRBV6-5 many TRBD1 TGTGCCAGCAGTTCCACGACAGGGGGCTACAATGAGCAGTTCTTC CASSSTTGGYNEQFF
TRBJ2-7 TRBV5-1 few NA TGCGCCAGCAGCTTGGCGGCTAGCGAATACATTTCCTACGAGCAGTACTTC CASSLAASEYISYEQYF
TRBJ2-2 TRBV29-1 many NA TGCAGCGTTGTGGGCGACACCGGGGAGCTGTTTTTT CSVVGDTGELFF
TRBJ1-3 TRBV5-1 many NA TGCGCCAGCAGCTGGGACCTCGACTCTGGAAACACCATATATTTT CASSWDLDSGNTIYF
TRBJ1-1 TRBV20-1 NA TRBD1 TGCAGTGCTAGATCGACACAGGGGGACGTTCCAGGGAGCACTGAAGCTTTCTTT CSARSTQGDVPGSTEAFF
TRBJ2-2 TRBV20-1 many NA TGCAGTGCTCGCAACCGGGACTTCCGCACCGGGGAGCTGTTTTTT CSARNRDFRTGELFF
TRBJ2-7 TRBV20-1 NA NA TGCAGTGCTGTGGACTCCTCGAGCTCCTACGAGCAGTACTTC CSAVDSSSSYEQYF
TRBJ2-4 TRBV12-3/TRBV12-4 NA NA TGTGCCAGCAGTCTCCCTTGGCCAGGGGGGCCCAAAAACATTCAGTACTTC CASSLPWPGGPKNIQYF
TRBJ2-1 TRBV30 NA TRBD1 TGTGCCCTGGACAGGGATGGAAGGACCTACAATGAGCAGTTCTTC CALDRDGRTYNEQFF
TRBJ2-5 TRBV28 NA NA TGTGCCAGCAGTCGCTACGGGGACCAAGAGACCCAGTACTTC CASSRYGDQETQYF
TRBJ2-1 TRBV5-1 many NA TGCGCCAGCAGCTTAGCCGGGAGCGGCCATGAGCAGTTCTTC CASSLAGSGHEQFF
TRBJ2-3 TRBV7-2 NA NA TGTGCCAGCAGAGGTCGGGCCCTCCACGATACGCAGTATTTT CASRGRALHDTQYF
TRBJ2-1 TRBV29-1 few NA TGCAGCGTGGGACTGCCGGATGAGCAGTTCTTC CSVGLPDEQFF
TRBJ2-3 TRBV29-1 many NA TGCAGCGTCCGAGGTCCCGGGCACACAGATACGCAGTATTTT CSVRGPGHTDTQYF
TRBJ2-3 TRBV28 many TRBD2 TGTGCCAGCAGTTCTAGGGTTAGCGGGACCACAGATACGCAGTATTTT CASSSRVSGTTDTQYF
TRBJ1-2 TRBV20-1 many TRBD1 TGCAGTGCTAGAGCTCCACGGGACAGTCCCGGCTACACCTTC CSARAPRDSPGYTF
TRBJ2-1 TRBV19 NA TRBD1 TGTGCCAGTAGGGGGACAGACAACAATGAGCAGTTCTTC CASRGTDNNEQFF
TRBJ2-1 TRBV5-1 many NA TGCGCCAGCAGCGGGGGGTACAGGAATGAGCAGTTCTTC CASSGGYRNEQFF
TRBJ2-2 TRBV12-3/TRBV12-4 many NA TGTGCCAGCAAAGTGGTAGGACAGCTGAACACCGGGGAGCTGTTTTTT CASKVVGQLNTGELFF
TRBJ2-1 TRBV15 few NA TGTGCCACCAGCAGTGGGAGGACCTCCTACAATGAGCAGTTCTTC CATSSGRTSYNEQFF
TRBJ2-7 TRBV3-1 NA TRBD2 TGTGCCAGCAGCCAAGGGGCAGCGGGGGCCCCCTACGAGCAGTACTTC CASSQGAAGAPYEQYF
TRBJ2-7 TRBV12-3/TRBV12-4 NA NA TGTGCCAGCAGTCCAGGAATCCGGGGTGACTACGAGCAGTACTTC CASSPGIRGDYEQYF
TRBJ1-1 TRBV10-3 many NA TGTGCCATCAGTGAAGGGGCTATGAACACTGAAGCTTTCTTT CAISEGAMNTEAFF
TRBJ2-1 TRBV7-9 many NA TGTGCCAGCAGCTTACAAGGGTTCGATGAGCAGTTCTTC CASSLQGFDEQFF
TRBJ2-7 TRBV12-3/TRBV12-4 many NA TGCGCCAGCAGCCCACTCGGCTACGAGCAGTACTTC CASSPLGYEQYF
TRBJ2-7 TRBV20-1 many TRBD2 TGCAGTGCCAACCAGGCTAGCGGGATTTCCTACGAGCAGTACTTC CSANQASGISYEQYF
TRBJ1-6 TRBV25-1 many NA TGTGCCAGCAGTGTCAGGGGAGGTAATTCACCCCTCCACTTT CASSVRGGNSPLHF
TRBJ2-5 TRBV29-1 NA TRBD1 TGCAGCTCCCAGTCGCGCCGGGACAGGGTCCTCGGGACCCAGTACTTC CSSQSRRDRVLGTQYF
TRBJ2-7 TRBV20-1 many TRBD2 TGCAGTGCTGGACTAGCGGGAGGCTACGAGCAGTACTTC CSAGLAGGYEQYF
TRBJ2-1 TRBV4-2 many TRBD2 TGTGCCAGCAGTCCGACTAGCGATTATTACAATGAGCAGTTCTTC CASSPTSDYYNEQFF
TRBJ1-1 TRBV7-6 NA NA TGTGCCAGCAGCCCCTCTCGGCCCCCGAACACTGAAGCTTTCTTT CASSPSRPPNTEAFF
TRBJ2-7 TRBV29-1 many NA TGCAGCGTTGATCCGGGTGCGGGCGAGCAGTACTTC CSVDPGAGEQYF
TRBJ2-1 TRBV20-1 many NA TGCAGTGCTAGGGGACTTAAGAAGAGAGACTACAATGAGCAGTTCTTC CSARGLKKRDYNEQFF